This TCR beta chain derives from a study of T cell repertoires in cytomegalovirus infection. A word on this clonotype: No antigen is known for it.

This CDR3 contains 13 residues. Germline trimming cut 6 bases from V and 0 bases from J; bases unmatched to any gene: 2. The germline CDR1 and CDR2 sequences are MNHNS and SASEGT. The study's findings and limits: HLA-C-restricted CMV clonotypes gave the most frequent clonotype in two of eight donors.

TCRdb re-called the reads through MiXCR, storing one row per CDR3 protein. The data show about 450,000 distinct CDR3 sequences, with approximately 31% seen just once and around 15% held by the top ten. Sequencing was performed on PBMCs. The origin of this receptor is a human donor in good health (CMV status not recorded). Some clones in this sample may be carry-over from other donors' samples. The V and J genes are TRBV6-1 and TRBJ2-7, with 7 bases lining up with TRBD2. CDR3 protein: CASSRDYSYEQYF. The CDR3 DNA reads TGTGCCAGCAGCCGGGACTACTCCTACGAGCAGTACTTC.